Shown below are 13 T cell receptor beta chains from a single sample sequenced in a study of identical twins. Each CDR3 protein is one row after TCRdb ran MiXCR on the 5' RACE reads. The data hold approximately 240,000 distinct CDR3 sequences, with over 12% observed a single time. The material sequenced was memory (CD45RO+) T cells sorted from blood. The source is a woman under 30 in good health.

The CDR3 DNA reads as TGTGCCAGCAGCTCAAAAGGGGACGGCCTTTTAATAGGGGCCAAAAACATTCAGTACTTC. This sequence encodes CASSSKGDGLLIGAKNIQYF. This rearrangement joins TRBV11-2 to TRBJ2-4; TRBD1 or TRBD2 may be the D gene (5 bases each). V lost 4 bases, J lost 1 base, and 26 bases lay in between. Germline assignment: CDR1 SGHAT and CDR2 FQNNGV. The length of the CDR3 is 20 residues.

This clonotype has more than one count but fewer than ten. The CDR3 protein is CASTVRMPTLASPLHF. CDR3 DNA: TGTGCCAGCACGGTTCGGATGCCTACATTGGCTTCACCCCTCCACTTT. The V and J genes are TRBV2 and TRBJ1-6; D unclear. Germline V lookup: CDR1 SNHLY, CDR2 FYNNEI. V was trimmed by 7 bases and J by 9 bases, leaving 22 bases between them. This CDR3 has 16 residues.

The chain joins TRBV3-1 to TRBJ2-7; no clear D gene. V lost 2 bases and J lost 2, with 16 bases in between. Germline V gene data show CDR1 as LGHDT and CDR2 as YNNKEL (reference sequence). The CDR3 is 16 amino acids. The CDR3 nucleotides are TGTGCCAGCAGCCAATTCAAGACTCCCAAGCCCTACGAGCAGTACTTC. Translating it yields CASSQFKTPKPYEQYF.

This clonotype was seen a handful of times. This chain links TRBV27 with TRBJ2-1; 7 bases fit TRBD1. Germline V lookup: CDR1 MNHEY, CDR2 SMNVEV (reference sequence). The CDR3 runs 15 residues. The trim removed 6 bases at V and 5 bases at J, leaving 10 bases unmatched. CDR3 coding DNA: TGTGCCAGCAGCCACAGGGGCCAGCATAACAATGAGCAGTTCTTC. It specifies CASSHRGQHNNEQFF.

This clonotype has only a few counts. DNA of the CDR3: TGCAGTGCTAGAGTGTGGCAGAGCCAAGAGACCCAGTACTTC. Translating gives CSARVWQSQETQYF. This sequence joins TRBV20-1 and TRBJ2-5; D remains unclear. The germline V gene encodes CDR1 DFQATT and CDR2 SNEGSKA (reference sequence). The CDR3 contains 14 residues. V lost 1 base and J lost 1, with 10 bases in between.

This clonotype was detected only a few times. Here the CDR3 DNA reads TGTGCCAGCAGCTTTCAAACGGGCTACGAGCAGTACTTC. It yields the protein CASSFQTGYEQYF. V is TRBV12-3 or TRBV12-4 and J is TRBJ2-7; no firm D call. The CDR3 is made up of 13 amino acids. V was clipped by 6 bases and J by 3 bases, with 12 bases between them.

The rearrangement joins TRBV9 to TRBJ2-1; D may be TRBD1 (6 bases). In germline, CDR1 is SGDLS, CDR2 YYNGEE. The V and J ends lost 3 bases and 8 bases respectively, with 21 bases between them. CDR3 length: 16 residues. DNA for the CDR3: TGTGCCAGCAGCGCTACCGGGACACTATTATTCTATGAGCAGTTCTTC. Amino acid sequence: CASSATGTLLFYEQFF.

This clonotype appeared a few times. The V and J genes are TRBV11-1 and TRBJ2-3; 12 bases align to TRBD2. The CDR3 is 18 residues long. CDR1 is SGHAT, CDR2 FQDESV, per germline (reference sequence). V dropped 9 bases and J dropped 1; count of bases not matched to a gene: 14. CDR3 protein: CARPKGLAGGPGTDTQYF. CDR3 coding DNA: TGTGCCAGGCCAAAAGGGCTAGCGGGAGGGCCGGGCACAGATACGCAGTATTTT.

This clonotype was observed a handful of times. The V and J genes are TRBV7-2 and TRBJ2-3; D ambiguous. V shed 1 base and J shed 10 bases, with 21 bases lying between them. The length of the CDR3 is 16 residues. Germline V gene lookup returns CDR1 SGHTA and CDR2 FQGNSA. CDR3 bases: TGTGCCAGCAGCTTAGGAGTGACAACCCCCACAGAACCGCAGTATTTT. Its protein product is CASSLGVTTPTEPQYF.

The rearrangement links TRBV7-2 to TRBJ2-7, with D possibly being TRBD2 (6 bases). Looked up from germline, CDR1 is SGHTA and CDR2 is FQGNSA. This CDR3 region has 14 residues. The germline V and J ends were trimmed by 5 bases and 1 base, with 12 bases remaining between them. CDR3 loop: CASSPRGGSYEQYF. CDR3 DNA sequence: TGTGCCAGCAGCCCCCGTGGAGGGTCCTACGAGCAGTACTTC.

This rearrangement joins TRBV12-3 or TRBV12-4 to TRBJ2-1; perhaps TRBD2 as D (6 bases). Trimming shortened V by 8 bases and J by 10 bases, and 12 bases separated the two germline ends. This CDR3 has 11 residues. CDR3 sequence reads: CASQRTTEQFF. The CDR3 DNA reads as TGTGCCAGCCAGAGGACTACCGAGCAGTTCTTC.

This clonotype was seen a handful of times. This chain joins TRBV5-5 and TRBJ2-7; a weak D match, TRBD2 (5 bases). This CDR3 comprises 15 residues. V shed 0 bases and J shed 2 bases, with 12 bases lying between them. Germline lookup yields CDR1 SGHKS and CDR2 YYEKEE (reference sequence). For the CDR3, the DNA is TGTGCCAGCAGCTTGGGGGTGCACGGGGCCTACGAGCAGTACTTC. Its protein is CASSLGVHGAYEQYF.

This clonotype came up many times. The rearrangement joins TRBV12-3 or TRBV12-4 to TRBJ2-3; tentatively, D is TRBD2 (5 bases). There are 13 residues in the CDR3. Trimming removed 4 bases at V and 5 bases at J, with 10 bases between. The CDR3 region has the DNA TGTGCCAGCAGTTCCGGGGATGGAGATACGCAGTATTTT. It specifies CASSSGDGDTQYF.